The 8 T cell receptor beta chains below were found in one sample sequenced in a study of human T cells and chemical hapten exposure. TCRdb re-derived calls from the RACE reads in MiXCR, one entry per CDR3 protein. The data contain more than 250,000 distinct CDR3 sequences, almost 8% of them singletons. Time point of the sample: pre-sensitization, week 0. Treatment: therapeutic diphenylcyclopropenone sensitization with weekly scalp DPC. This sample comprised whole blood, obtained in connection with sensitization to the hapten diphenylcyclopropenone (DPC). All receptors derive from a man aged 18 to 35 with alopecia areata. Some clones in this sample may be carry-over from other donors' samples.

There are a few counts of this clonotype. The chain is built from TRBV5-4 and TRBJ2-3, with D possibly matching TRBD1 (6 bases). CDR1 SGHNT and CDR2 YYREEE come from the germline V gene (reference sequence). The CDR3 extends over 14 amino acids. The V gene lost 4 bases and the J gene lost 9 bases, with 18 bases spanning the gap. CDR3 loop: CASSPARTVETQYF. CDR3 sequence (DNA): TGTGCCAGCAGCCCAGCGAGGACAGTTGAAACGCAGTATTTT.

CDR3 sequence reads: CSVPGQGTNYGYTF. For the CDR3, the DNA is TGCAGCGTTCCTGGACAGGGTACTAACTATGGCTACACCTTC. The chain employs TRBV29-1 and TRBJ1-2, with 8 nucleotides matching TRBD1. The CDR3 extends over 14 amino acids. The germline V gene has CDR1 SQVTM and CDR2 ANQGSEA. V dropped 5 bases and J dropped 0; count of bases not matched to a gene: 5.

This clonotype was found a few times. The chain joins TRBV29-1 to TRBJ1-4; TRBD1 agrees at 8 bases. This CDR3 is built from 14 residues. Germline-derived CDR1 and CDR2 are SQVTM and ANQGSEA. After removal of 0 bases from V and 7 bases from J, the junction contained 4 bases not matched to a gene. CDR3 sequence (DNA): TGCAGCGTTGAAGACAGGGGGCGCGGTGAAAAACTGTTTTTT. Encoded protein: CSVEDRGRGEKLFF.

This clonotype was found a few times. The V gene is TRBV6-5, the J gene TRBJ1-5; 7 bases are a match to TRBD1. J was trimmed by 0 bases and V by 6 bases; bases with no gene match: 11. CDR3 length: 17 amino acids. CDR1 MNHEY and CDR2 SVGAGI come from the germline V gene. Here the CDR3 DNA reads TGTGCCAGCAGGCCGGACAGGCGTCTAGTTAGCAATCAGCCCCAGCATTTT. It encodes CASRPDRRLVSNQPQHF.

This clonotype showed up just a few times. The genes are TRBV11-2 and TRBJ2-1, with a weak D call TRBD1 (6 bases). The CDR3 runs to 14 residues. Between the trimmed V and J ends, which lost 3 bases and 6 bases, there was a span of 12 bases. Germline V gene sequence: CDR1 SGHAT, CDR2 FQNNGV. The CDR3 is CASSFNRESNEQFF. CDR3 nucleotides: TGTGCCAGCAGCTTCAACAGGGAAAGCAATGAGCAGTTCTTC.

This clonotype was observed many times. This CDR3 reads CASRKMTGGSYNEQFF. In DNA form, the CDR3 reads TGTGCCAGCAGGAAAATGACAGGGGGATCCTACAATGAGCAGTTCTTC. The chain links TRBV7-2 to TRBJ2-1; 9 bases match TRBD1. V shed 6 bases and J 1 base; nucleotides not matched to a gene: 7. Germline V lookup: CDR1 SGHTA, CDR2 FQGNSA. The CDR3 loop spans 16 amino acids.

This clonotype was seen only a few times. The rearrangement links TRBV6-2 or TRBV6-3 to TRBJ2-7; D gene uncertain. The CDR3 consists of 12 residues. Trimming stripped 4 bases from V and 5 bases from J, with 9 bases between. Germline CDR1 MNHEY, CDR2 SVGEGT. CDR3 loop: CASSSIYDEQYF. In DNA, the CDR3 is TGTGCCAGCAGTTCGATATATGACGAGCAGTACTTC.

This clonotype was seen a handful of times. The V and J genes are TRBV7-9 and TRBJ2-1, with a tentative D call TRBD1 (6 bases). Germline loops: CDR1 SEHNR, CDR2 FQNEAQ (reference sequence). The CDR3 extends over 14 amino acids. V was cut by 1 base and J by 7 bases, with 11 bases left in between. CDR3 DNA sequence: TGTGCCAGCAGCTTAGTGGTTAGGGGGAATGAGCAGTTCTTC. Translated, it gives CASSLVVRGNEQFF.